This T cell receptor beta chain appears in the sequencing data of a study of T-cell memory formation after mild COVID-19. As for this clonotype: As yet, its antigen is unknown.

Points from the study as a whole: Clonal second-wave expansions that peaked on day 37 had unconfirmed SARS-CoV-2 specificity. Clones which contracted sat mainly in CM and EM if CD4+, and in EMRA if CD8+. Clones contracting day 15 to 85 were balanced CD4/CD8; later expanders leaned CD4+. Memory cells collected pre-infection included some clones that later responded, suggesting cross-reactive memory joined.

TCRdb re-called the 5' RACE reads through MiXCR, storing one row per CDR3 protein. This table holds 350,000 to 500,000 distinct CDR3 sequences, about 19% found once. V lost 5 bases, J lost 9 bases, and 12 bases stayed unmatched. The CDR3 has 14 residues. Germline values: CDR1 GTSNPN, CDR2 SVGIG (reference sequence). The chain recombines TRBV30 with TRBJ2-1, with 8 bases that match TRBD2. The sequenced material came from PBMCs or a T cell subset sorted from them (not recorded which). The TCR was taken from an adult woman who had mild COVID-19 (a few samples of this study predate the infection). Cell type and time point are not known. CDR3 coding DNA: TGTGCCTGGTCCGGGACTAGAAGTGTAGGTGAGCAGTTCTTC. This encodes CAWSGTRSVGEQFF.